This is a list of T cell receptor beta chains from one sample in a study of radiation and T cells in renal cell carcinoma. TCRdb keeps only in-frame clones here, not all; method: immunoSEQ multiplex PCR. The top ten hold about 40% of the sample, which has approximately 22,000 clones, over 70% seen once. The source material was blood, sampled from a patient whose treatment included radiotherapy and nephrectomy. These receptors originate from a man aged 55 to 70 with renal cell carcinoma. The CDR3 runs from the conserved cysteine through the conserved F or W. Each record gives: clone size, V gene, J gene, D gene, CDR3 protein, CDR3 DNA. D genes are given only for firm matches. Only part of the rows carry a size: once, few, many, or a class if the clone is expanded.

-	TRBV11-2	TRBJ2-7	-	CASSVPGPPYEQYF	TGTGCCAGCAGCGTGCCCGGGCCGCCCTACGAGCAGTACTTC
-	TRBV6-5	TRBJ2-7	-	CASRYTNSYEQYF	TGTGCCAGCAGGTACACGAACTCCTACGAGCAGTACTTC
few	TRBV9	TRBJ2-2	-	CASSVALSGNTGELFF	TGTGCCAGCAGCGTAGCCCTCAGCGGGAACACCGGGGAGCTGTTTTTT
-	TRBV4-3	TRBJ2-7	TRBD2	CASSQDRASGLDEQYF	TGCGCCAGCAGCCAAGATCGCGCTAGCGGGCTGGACGAGCAGTACTTC
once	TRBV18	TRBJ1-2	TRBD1	CASSRGTVYGYTF	TGTGCCAGCTCCCGGGGGACAGTCTATGGCTACACCTTC
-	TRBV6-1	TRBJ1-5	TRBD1	CASIWTGTNQPQHF	TGTGCCAGCATTTGGACAGGAACCAATCAGCCCCAGCATTTT
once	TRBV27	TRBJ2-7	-	CASSFSGQQGAYEQYF	TGTGCCAGCAGTTTTTCCGGGCAACAGGGCGCCTACGAGCAGTACTTC
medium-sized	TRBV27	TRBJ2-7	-	CASSLGNWGYEQYF	TGTGCCAGCAGTTTGGGAAACTGGGGCTACGAGCAGTACTTC
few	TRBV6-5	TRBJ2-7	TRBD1	CASSRTGLDEQYF	TGTGCCAGCAGTCGGACAGGGCTCGACGAGCAGTACTTC
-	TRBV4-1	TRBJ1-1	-	CASTTTRDEGTEAFF	TGCGCCAGCACCACGACCAGGGATGAGGGCACTGAAGCTTTCTTT
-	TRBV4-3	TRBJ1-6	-	CASSQASGVYSPLHF	TGCGCCAGCAGCCAAGCGTCAGGGGTTTATTCACCCCTCCACTTT
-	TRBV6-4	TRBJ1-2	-	CASLVFSRRFNYGYTF	TGTGCCAGCTTGGTCTTCTCGAGGAGGTTCAACTATGGCTACACCTTC
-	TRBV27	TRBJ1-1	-	CASSKGGLYTEAFF	TGTGCCAGCAGTAAAGGGGGTTTGTACACTGAAGCTTTCTTT
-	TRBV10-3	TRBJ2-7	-	CATHGGEFSYEQYF	TGTGCCACCCATGGGGGCGAATTCTCCTACGAGCAGTACTTC
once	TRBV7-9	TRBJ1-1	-	CASSLQPGEGPGEAFF	TGTGCCAGCAGCTTACAGCCGGGGGAGGGGCCGGGTGAAGCTTTCTTT
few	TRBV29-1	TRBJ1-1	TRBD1	CSVSPGQGRGAFF	TGCAGCGTCTCACCGGGACAGGGGAGAGGGGCTTTCTTT
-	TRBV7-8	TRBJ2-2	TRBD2	CASSWGLAGSNGELFF	TGTGCCAGCAGCTGGGGACTAGCGGGATCGAACGGGGAGCTGTTTTTT
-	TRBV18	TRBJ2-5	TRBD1	CASSRLQDRGILQETQYF	TGTGCCAGCTCACGATTACAGGACAGGGGGATCCTCCAAGAGACCCAGTACTTC
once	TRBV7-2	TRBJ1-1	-	CASRLNRLNEAFF	TGTGCCAGCAGACTAAACAGGTTAAATGAAGCTTTCTTT
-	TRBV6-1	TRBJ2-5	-	CASSEAFGHVDFYEKTQYF	TGTGCCAGCAGTGAAGCGTTCGGACACGTAGATTTTTATGAAAAGACCCAGTACTTC
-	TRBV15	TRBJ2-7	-	CATSRDPTQGSYEQYF	TGTGCCACCAGCAGAGACCCAACACAGGGCAGCTACGAGCAGTACTTC
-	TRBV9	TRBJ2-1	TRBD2	CASSVESGSGVEQFF	TGTGCCAGCAGCGTAGAGAGCGGGAGTGGCGTTGAGCAGTTCTTC
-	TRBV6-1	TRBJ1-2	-	CASSEGRGRDYGYTF	TGTGCCAGCAGTGAGGGGCGGGGGCGCGACTATGGCTACACCTTC
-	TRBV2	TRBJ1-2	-	CASSATKGYTF	TGTGCCAGCAGTGCCACTAAGGGCTACACCTTC
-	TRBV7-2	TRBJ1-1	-	CASSLGWNTEAFF	TGTGCCAGCAGCCTAGGGTGGAACACTGAAGCTTTCTTT
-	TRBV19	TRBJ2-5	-	CASSTRRYQETQYF	TGTGCCAGTAGTACCCGACGGTACCAAGAGACCCAGTACTTC
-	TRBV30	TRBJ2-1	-	CAWRGAGAYNEQFF	TGTGCCTGGAGAGGGGCAGGGGCCTACAATGAGCAGTTCTTC
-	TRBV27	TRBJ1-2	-	CASSFSLGGGDGYTF	TGTGCCAGCAGTTTCTCTTTAGGGGGTGGCGATGGCTACACCTTC
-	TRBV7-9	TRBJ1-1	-	CASQVQLEAFF	TGTGCCAGCCAGGTCCAGTTAGAAGCTTTCTTT
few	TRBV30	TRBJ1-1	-	CAWSSIENRAFYTEAFF	TGTGCCTGGAGTAGTATTGAGAACAGGGCTTTCTACACTGAAGCTTTCTTT
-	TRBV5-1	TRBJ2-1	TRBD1	CASSLTDRENNEQFF	TGCGCCAGCAGCCTCACCGACAGGGAAAACAATGAGCAGTTCTTC
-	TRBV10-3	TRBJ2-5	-	CAISESKGGGETQYF	TGTGCCATCAGTGAGTCCAAGGGGGGAGGAGAGACCCAGTACTTC
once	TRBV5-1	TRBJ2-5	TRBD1	CASSPGTGGETQYF	TGCGCCAGCAGCCCAGGGACAGGTGGAGAGACCCAGTACTTC
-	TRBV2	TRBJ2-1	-	CASSRDSANEQFF	TGTGCCAGCAGCCGGGACTCCGCAAATGAGCAGTTCTTC
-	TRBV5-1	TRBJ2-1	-	CASSLLVGGNEQFF	TGCGCCAGCAGCTTGTTGGTAGGGGGCAATGAGCAGTTCTTC
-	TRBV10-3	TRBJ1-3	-	CAISDNRQTNSKF	TGTGCCATCAGTGACAATAGGCAGACTAATTCAAAGTTT
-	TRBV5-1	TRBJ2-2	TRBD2	CASSFLAGGPPGELFF	TGCGCCAGCAGCTTCCTGGCGGGAGGGCCCCCCGGGGAGCTGTTTTTT
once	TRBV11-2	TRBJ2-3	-	CASSLGPPRGQYF	TGTGCCAGCAGCTTAGGTCCCCCCCGGGGGCAGTATTTT
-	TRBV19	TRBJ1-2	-	CASNLRGGSYGYTF	TGTGCCAGTAACCTCAGGGGCGGGAGCTATGGCTACACCTTC
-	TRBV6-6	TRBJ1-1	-	CASSYSIQANTEAFF	TGTGCCAGCAGTTACTCGATTCAGGCTAACACTGAAGCTTTCTTT
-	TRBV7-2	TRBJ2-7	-	CASSVMRLEQYF	TGTGCCAGCAGCGTCATGAGGTTAGAGCAGTACTTC
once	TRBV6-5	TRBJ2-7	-	CASAFGQGWYEQYF	TGTGCCAGCGCCTTCGGCCAGGGGTGGTACGAGCAGTACTTC
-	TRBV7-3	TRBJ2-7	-	CASSPGGGREQYF	TGTGCCAGCAGCCCCGGTGGAGGTCGAGAGCAGTACTTC
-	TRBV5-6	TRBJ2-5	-	CASSLLVGETQYF	TGTGCCAGCAGCTTGCTTGTTGGGGAGACCCAGTACTTC
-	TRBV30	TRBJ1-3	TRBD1	CAWIQQGFSGNTIYF	TGTGCCTGGATCCAACAGGGGTTTTCCGGAAACACCATATATTTT
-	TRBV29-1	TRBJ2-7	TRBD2	CSVQRDGTYEQYF	TGCAGCGTGCAGCGGGACGGAACCTACGAGCAGTACTTC
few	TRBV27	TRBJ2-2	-	CASRLSNTGELFF	TGTGCCAGCAGACTAAGTAACACCGGGGAGCTGTTTTTT
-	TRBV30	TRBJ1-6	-	CAWTTRVSPLHF	TGTGCCTGGACCACCAGGGTTTCACCCCTCCACTTT
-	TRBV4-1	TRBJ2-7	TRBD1	CASSQVKPPRPRPGQGYEQYF	TGCGCCAGCAGCCAAGTAAAGCCCCCGAGGCCACGACCGGGACAGGGGTACGAGCAGTACTTC